This is a list of T cell receptor beta chains from one sample in a study of PD-1 blockade in classical Hodgkin lymphoma. TCRdb's copy holds only in-frame clones and misses some; the assay was immunoSEQ multiplex PCR. The table has 20,000 to 25,000 clones, 60% to 80% seen once. The sequencing here drew on peripheral blood mononuclear cells (PBMCs), taken before the fourth cycle of nivolumab. These receptors originate from a human donor with classical Hodgkin lymphoma. Both conserved end residues are part of each CDR3. Fields, in order: J gene, V gene, D gene, clone size, CDR3 protein, CDR3 DNA. A D gene is named only where the DNA matches it firmly. Clone size, where shown, is once, few, many, or a class for clones that have expanded.

j_gene: TRBJ1-6
v_gene: TRBV10-3
d_gene: TRBD1
abundance: few
CDR3aa: CASGQGNSPLHF
CDR3nt: TGTGCCAGTGGACAGGGAAATTCACCCCTCCACTTT

j_gene: TRBJ2-1
v_gene: TRBV5-5
d_gene: TRBD2
abundance: NA
CDR3aa: CASNLGLAGGGAYNEQFF
CDR3nt: TGTGCCAGCAACCTGGGGCTAGCGGGAGGAGGTGCCTACAATGAGCAGTTCTTC

j_gene: TRBJ2-1
v_gene: TRBV11-3
d_gene: TRBD2
abundance: few
CDR3aa: CASSLGPTGGNEQFF
CDR3nt: TGTGCCAGCAGCTTAGGCCCCACGGGAGGCAATGAGCAGTTCTTC

j_gene: TRBJ1-1
v_gene: TRBV11-2
d_gene: NA
abundance: NA
CDR3aa: CASSLLDGKTEAFF
CDR3nt: TGTGCCAGCAGCTTATTAGACGGAAAGACAGAAGCTTTCTTT

j_gene: TRBJ2-7
v_gene: TRBV4-1
d_gene: NA
abundance: NA
CDR3aa: CASSQDVVGNEQYF
CDR3nt: TGCGCCAGCAGCCAAGATGTGGTCGGGAACGAGCAGTACTTC

j_gene: TRBJ2-7
v_gene: TRBV5-4
d_gene: NA
abundance: NA
CDR3aa: CASSLDAGPYEQYF
CDR3nt: TGTGCCAGCAGCTTGGATGCAGGTCCCTACGAGCAGTACTTC

j_gene: TRBJ1-2
v_gene: TRBV2
d_gene: TRBD1
abundance: few
CDR3aa: CASSGQGIGGYTF
CDR3nt: TGTGCCAGCAGTGGACAGGGGATCGGTGGCTACACCTTC

j_gene: TRBJ2-2
v_gene: TRBV11-3
d_gene: NA
abundance: NA
CDR3aa: CASRINFWGHTGELFF
CDR3nt: TGTGCCAGCAGAATAAACTTCTGGGGGCACACCGGGGAGCTGTTTTTT

j_gene: TRBJ2-4
v_gene: TRBV5-8
d_gene: NA
abundance: NA
CDR3aa: CASSSRDKNIQYF
CDR3nt: TGTGCCAGCAGCTCTCGGGACAAAAACATTCAGTACTTC

j_gene: TRBJ2-5
v_gene: TRBV18
d_gene: NA
abundance: NA
CDR3aa: CASSPPLSGQETQYF
CDR3nt: TGTGCCAGCTCACCCCCACTTTCCGGGCAAGAGACCCAGTACTTC

j_gene: TRBJ1-2
v_gene: TRBV6-5
d_gene: NA
abundance: NA
CDR3aa: CASSRYQGSYGYTF
CDR3nt: TGTGCCAGCAGCCGTTATCAGGGGAGCTATGGCTACACCTTC

j_gene: TRBJ1-1
v_gene: TRBV5-1
d_gene: NA
abundance: NA
CDR3aa: CASMGGTSAEAFF
CDR3nt: TGCGCCAGCATGGGGGGAACTAGCGCTGAAGCTTTCTTT

j_gene: TRBJ1-2
v_gene: TRBV6-6
d_gene: NA
abundance: NA
CDR3aa: CASSYSGNYGYTF
CDR3nt: TGTGCCAGCAGTTACAGCGGTAACTATGGCTACACCTTC

j_gene: TRBJ2-2
v_gene: TRBV5-6
d_gene: NA
abundance: NA
CDR3aa: CASSPWAGELFF
CDR3nt: TGTGCCAGCAGCCCTTGGGCCGGGGAGCTGTTTTTT

j_gene: TRBJ2-7
v_gene: TRBV28
d_gene: NA
abundance: NA
CDR3aa: CASSLLPGKYEQYF
CDR3nt: TGTGCCAGCAGTTTATTACCAGGGAAGTACGAGCAGTACTTC

j_gene: TRBJ1-5
v_gene: TRBV30
d_gene: TRBD1
abundance: NA
CDR3aa: CAWSTGQGLFPQHF
CDR3nt: TGTGCCTGGAGTACCGGACAGGGGCTCTTTCCCCAGCATTTT

j_gene: TRBJ2-2
v_gene: TRBV5-1
d_gene: NA
abundance: NA
CDR3aa: CASRVGTTNTGELFF
CDR3nt: TGCGCCAGCAGGGTTGGGACAACGAACACCGGGGAGCTGTTTTTT

j_gene: TRBJ2-7
v_gene: TRBV6-6
d_gene: NA
abundance: once
CDR3aa: CASSYWDQKAYEQYF
CDR3nt: TGTGCCAGCAGTTACTGGGACCAAAAAGCCTACGAGCAGTACTTC

j_gene: TRBJ1-1
v_gene: TRBV7-9
d_gene: NA
abundance: NA
CDR3aa: CASSLMEVGVAFF
CDR3nt: TGTGCCAGCAGCTTAATGGAGGTGGGAGTAGCTTTCTTT

j_gene: TRBJ2-7
v_gene: TRBV7-2
d_gene: NA
abundance: once
CDR3aa: CASSLNSYEQYF
CDR3nt: TGTGCCAGCAGCTTGAATTCCTACGAGCAGTACTTC

j_gene: TRBJ2-3
v_gene: TRBV7-2
d_gene: NA
abundance: once
CDR3aa: CASSFSTDTQYF
CDR3nt: TGTGCCAGCAGCTTTAGCACAGATACGCAGTATTTT

j_gene: TRBJ2-6
v_gene: TRBV28
d_gene: NA
abundance: NA
CDR3aa: CAIPDSSGANVLTF
CDR3nt: TGTGCCATCCCTGATAGCTCTGGGGCCAACGTCCTGACTTTC

j_gene: TRBJ1-6
v_gene: TRBV27
d_gene: TRBD1
abundance: NA
CDR3aa: CASNRGQGYNSPLHF
CDR3nt: TGTGCCAGCAACAGGGGGCAGGGGTATAATTCACCCCTCCACTTT

j_gene: TRBJ1-1
v_gene: TRBV2
d_gene: TRBD1
abundance: NA
CDR3aa: CASSAHRGMNTEAFF
CDR3nt: TGTGCCAGCAGTGCACACAGGGGAATGAACACTGAAGCTTTCTTT

j_gene: TRBJ1-2
v_gene: TRBV5-1
d_gene: TRBD1
abundance: NA
CDR3aa: CASSFFVTGEDGYTF
CDR3nt: TGCGCCAGCAGCTTTTTTGTGACAGGGGAGGATGGCTACACCTTC

j_gene: TRBJ2-7
v_gene: TRBV30
d_gene: NA
abundance: NA
CDR3aa: CAWSVQNYEQYF
CDR3nt: TGTGCCTGGAGTGTACAGAACTACGAGCAGTACTTC

j_gene: TRBJ1-2
v_gene: TRBV7-8
d_gene: NA
abundance: few
CDR3aa: CASSMDFNYGYTF
CDR3nt: TGTGCCAGCAGCATGGACTTTAACTATGGCTACACCTTC

j_gene: TRBJ2-5
v_gene: TRBV25-1
d_gene: NA
abundance: NA
CDR3aa: CASSESGQPQETQYF
CDR3nt: TGTGCCAGCAGTGAATCCGGACAGCCCCAAGAGACCCAGTACTTC

j_gene: TRBJ2-3
v_gene: TRBV19
d_gene: NA
abundance: few
CDR3aa: CASSTTGTHNRQYF
CDR3nt: TGTGCCAGTAGTACGACCGGGACTCATAATCGCCAGTATTTT

j_gene: TRBJ1-2
v_gene: TRBV2
d_gene: TRBD1
abundance: once
CDR3aa: CASSRQGDYGYTF
CDR3nt: TGTGCCAGCAGCCGACAGGGGGACTATGGCTACACCTTC

j_gene: TRBJ1-6
v_gene: TRBV6-1
d_gene: NA
abundance: once
CDR3aa: CASSLTVRDSPLHF
CDR3nt: TGTGCCAGCAGCCTTACAGTTAGGGATTCACCCCTCCACTTT

j_gene: TRBJ2-3
v_gene: TRBV5-1
d_gene: TRBD2
abundance: NA
CDR3aa: CASSPSVAGGGTDTQYF
CDR3nt: TGCGCCAGCAGCCCGTCGGTAGCGGGAGGTGGCACAGATACGCAGTATTTT

j_gene: TRBJ2-7
v_gene: TRBV7-2
d_gene: TRBD1
abundance: few
CDR3aa: CASRPGQSSYEQYF
CDR3nt: TGTGCCAGCAGGCCGGGACAGAGCTCCTACGAGCAGTACTTC

j_gene: TRBJ2-7
v_gene: TRBV7-2
d_gene: TRBD1
abundance: NA
CDR3aa: CASSLVGTGKHEQYF
CDR3nt: TGTGCCAGCAGCTTAGTAGGGACAGGGAAGCACGAGCAGTACTTC

j_gene: TRBJ1-3
v_gene: TRBV9
d_gene: NA
abundance: few
CDR3aa: CASSVEVGAGNTIYF
CDR3nt: TGTGCCAGCAGCGTAGAAGTAGGGGCCGGAAACACCATATATTTT

j_gene: TRBJ1-1
v_gene: TRBV18
d_gene: NA
abundance: NA
CDR3aa: CASSLQRVVAGKGTEAFF
CDR3nt: TGTGCCAGCTCCCTTCAACGGGTAGTGGCCGGTAAGGGCACTGAAGCTTTCTTT

j_gene: TRBJ1-2
v_gene: TRBV9
d_gene: NA
abundance: NA
CDR3aa: CASSVQGNQDYGYTF
CDR3nt: TGTGCCAGCAGCGTACAGGGGAATCAGGACTATGGCTACACCTTC

j_gene: TRBJ2-2
v_gene: TRBV4-1
d_gene: NA
abundance: NA
CDR3aa: CASSPTKGGFYAGELFF
CDR3nt: TGCGCCAGCAGCCCAACAAAGGGGGGATTTTACGCCGGGGAGCTGTTTTTT

j_gene: TRBJ2-7
v_gene: TRBV6-5
d_gene: TRBD1
abundance: once
CDR3aa: CASSADRGVYEQYF
CDR3nt: TGTGCCAGCAGTGCCGACAGGGGTGTTTACGAGCAGTACTTC

j_gene: TRBJ1-2
v_gene: TRBV28
d_gene: TRBD1
abundance: NA
CDR3aa: CASTLGGGIYGYTF
CDR3nt: TGTGCCAGCACCCTGGGAGGGGGCATCTATGGCTACACCTTC

j_gene: TRBJ2-1
v_gene: TRBV7-9
d_gene: TRBD2
abundance: NA
CDR3aa: CASSLGGGAYNEQFF
CDR3nt: TGTGCCAGCAGCTTAGGCGGGGGGGCCTACAATGAGCAGTTCTTC

j_gene: TRBJ2-1
v_gene: TRBV5-4
d_gene: TRBD2
abundance: medium-sized
CDR3aa: CASSGTSKYNEQFF
CDR3nt: TGTGCCAGCAGTGGGACTAGCAAGTACAATGAGCAGTTCTTC

j_gene: TRBJ2-3
v_gene: TRBV5-4
d_gene: TRBD2
abundance: NA
CDR3aa: CASSPGGTSGRDTQYF
CDR3nt: TGTGCCAGCAGCCCGGGCGGGACTAGCGGAAGAGATACGCAGTATTTT

j_gene: TRBJ2-7
v_gene: TRBV7-9
d_gene: NA
abundance: NA
CDR3aa: CASTGRQNEQYF
CDR3nt: TGTGCCAGCACCGGACGTCAGAACGAGCAGTACTTC

j_gene: TRBJ2-5
v_gene: TRBV5-1
d_gene: NA
abundance: NA
CDR3aa: CASSLGRLKETQYF
CDR3nt: TGCGCCAGCAGCTTGGGACGGCTAAAAGAGACCCAGTACTTC

j_gene: TRBJ1-1
v_gene: TRBV18
d_gene: TRBD1
abundance: NA
CDR3aa: CASSPRKTGGSTEAFF
CDR3nt: TGTGCCAGCTCACCTCGAAAAACAGGGGGGAGCACTGAAGCTTTCTTT

j_gene: TRBJ2-4
v_gene: TRBV10-3
d_gene: TRBD1
abundance: NA
CDR3aa: CATSGGKNIQYF
CDR3nt: TGTGCCACCTCAGGGGGCAAAAACATTCAGTACTTC

j_gene: TRBJ2-7
v_gene: TRBV20-1
d_gene: NA
abundance: NA
CDR3aa: CSAQHNYEQYF
CDR3nt: TGCAGTGCCCAACACAACTACGAGCAGTACTTC

j_gene: TRBJ1-2
v_gene: TRBV5-4
d_gene: NA
abundance: NA
CDR3aa: CASSGLGQGNYGYTF
CDR3nt: TGTGCCAGCAGCGGGCTTGGGCAGGGTAACTATGGCTACACCTTC

j_gene: TRBJ1-5
v_gene: TRBV2
d_gene: TRBD1
abundance: few
CDR3aa: CASSAQGQGARQPQHF
CDR3nt: TGTGCCAGCAGTGCCCAGGGACAGGGGGCACGACAGCCCCAGCATTTT

j_gene: TRBJ2-3
v_gene: TRBV7-3
d_gene: NA
abundance: NA
CDR3aa: CASSPQTVPSGDTQYF
CDR3nt: TGTGCCAGCAGCCCACAGACAGTCCCCTCGGGAGATACGCAGTATTTT

j_gene: TRBJ2-3
v_gene: TRBV10-3
d_gene: TRBD1
abundance: NA
CDR3aa: CAISERQGGTDTQYF
CDR3nt: TGTGCCATCAGTGAAAGGCAGGGGGGCACAGATACGCAGTATTTT

j_gene: TRBJ1-6
v_gene: TRBV19
d_gene: NA
abundance: few
CDR3aa: CASSIDGGAIGSPLHF
CDR3nt: TGTGCCAGTAGTATAGATGGGGGGGCCATAGGGTCACCCCTCCACTTT

j_gene: TRBJ2-7
v_gene: TRBV6-6
d_gene: TRBD1
abundance: NA
CDR3aa: CASRRQGDSYEQYF
CDR3nt: TGTGCCAGCAGGCGACAGGGGGACTCCTACGAGCAGTACTTC